The table lists the clone carrying this T cell receptor beta chain with many counts. Its antigen remains unidentified. The data belong to a study of early T cells in non-severe SARS-CoV-2 infection. Study-level information: Unpaired chains resulted from sequencing bulk RNA of unsorted whole blood.

CDR3 length equals 14 residues. The V gene lost 6 bases and the J gene lost 0 bases, with 9 bases spanning the gap. Individual cDNA molecules were tagged with unique molecular identifiers, the study reported. Via MiXCR, TCRdb re-called the 5' RACE reads, giving one row per CDR3 protein. This repertoire shows over 55,000 distinct CDR3 sequences, roughly a tenth found once; its top ten account for over 8.5%. Study-wide points: There was a bias toward anti-spike CD8 responses in VDJdb matching, which missed private and CD4 specificities.

Sequencing was performed on whole blood. This sequence originates from an adult who was a healthcare worker with PCR-confirmed SARS-CoV-2 infection or an uninfected control (not recorded which). This chain uses TRBV12-3 or TRBV12-4 with TRBJ1-3; D remains ambiguous. The CDR3 sequence is CASSDPVSGNTIYF. The CDR3 nucleotides read TGTGCCAGCAGCGACCCCGTCTCTGGAAACACCATATATTTT.